What follows describes a single T cell receptor (beta chain). The sample originates from a study of CD8 T cells in ankylosing spondylitis. MiXCR, applied by TCRdb to the 5' RACE reads, yields one record per CDR3 protein. Of under 30,000 distinct CDR3 sequences in the sample, over 6.5% are singletons; the top ten hold 25% to 30%. V gave up 2 bases and J gave up 7 bases, with 9 bases separating them. The length of the CDR3 is 12 residues. Germline V gene lookup returns CDR1 LGHNA and CDR2 YNFKEQ. Sequenced: blood. The TCR originated in a male donor with ankylosing spondylitis or in good health (not recorded which). The rearrangement uses TRBV4-2 and TRBJ2-7; D unclear. This CDR3 is CASSQIWGEQYF. Written as DNA, the CDR3 is TGTGCCAGCAGCCAAATTTGGGGTGAGCAGTACTTC.